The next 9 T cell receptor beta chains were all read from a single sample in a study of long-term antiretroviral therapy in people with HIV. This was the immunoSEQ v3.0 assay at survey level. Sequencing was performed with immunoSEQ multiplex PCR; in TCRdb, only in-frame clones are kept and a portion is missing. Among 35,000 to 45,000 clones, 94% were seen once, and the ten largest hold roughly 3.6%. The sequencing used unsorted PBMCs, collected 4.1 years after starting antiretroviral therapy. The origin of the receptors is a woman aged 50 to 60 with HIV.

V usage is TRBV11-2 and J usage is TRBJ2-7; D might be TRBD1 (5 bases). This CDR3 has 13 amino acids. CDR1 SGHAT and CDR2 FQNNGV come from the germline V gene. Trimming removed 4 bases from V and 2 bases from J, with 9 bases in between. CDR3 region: CASSSSGPYEQYF. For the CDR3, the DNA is TGTGCCAGCAGCTCCTCAGGGCCCTACGAGCAGTACTTC.

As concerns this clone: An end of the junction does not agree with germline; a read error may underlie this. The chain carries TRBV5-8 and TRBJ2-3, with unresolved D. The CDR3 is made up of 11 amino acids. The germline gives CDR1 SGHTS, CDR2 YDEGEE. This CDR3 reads CASSPTGRLNF. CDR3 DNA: TGTGCCAGCAGCCCGACTGGGCGGTTGAATTTT.

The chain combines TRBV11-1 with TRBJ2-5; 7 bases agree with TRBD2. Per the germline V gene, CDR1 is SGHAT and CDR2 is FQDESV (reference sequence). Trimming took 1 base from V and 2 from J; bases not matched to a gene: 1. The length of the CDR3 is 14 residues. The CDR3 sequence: CASSLELAQETQYF. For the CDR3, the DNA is TGTGCCAGCAGCTTAGAACTAGCGCAAGAGACCCAGTACTTC.

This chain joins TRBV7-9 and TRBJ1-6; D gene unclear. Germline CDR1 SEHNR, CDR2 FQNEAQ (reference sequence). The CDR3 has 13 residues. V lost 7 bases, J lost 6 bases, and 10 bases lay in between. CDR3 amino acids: CASTFDGNSPLHF. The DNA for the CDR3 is TGTGCCAGCACGTTCGACGGTAATTCACCCCTCCACTTT.

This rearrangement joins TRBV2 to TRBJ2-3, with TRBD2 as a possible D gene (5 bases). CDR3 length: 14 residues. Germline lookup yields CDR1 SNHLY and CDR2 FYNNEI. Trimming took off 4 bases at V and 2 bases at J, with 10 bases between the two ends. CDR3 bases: TGTGCCAGCAGTGGGACTTATTACACAGATACGCAGTATTTT. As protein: CASSGTYYTDTQYF.

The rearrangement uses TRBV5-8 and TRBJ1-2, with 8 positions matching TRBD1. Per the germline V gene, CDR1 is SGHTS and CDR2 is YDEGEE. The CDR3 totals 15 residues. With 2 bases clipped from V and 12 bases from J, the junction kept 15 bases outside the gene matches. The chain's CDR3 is CASSFIQGADHLNTF. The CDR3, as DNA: TGTGCCAGCAGCTTTATTCAGGGGGCCGACCATCTAAACACCTTC. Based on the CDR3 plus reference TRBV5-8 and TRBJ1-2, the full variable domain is EAGVTQSPTHLIKTRGQQATLRCSPISGHTSVYWYQQALGLGLQFLLWYDEGEERNRGNFPPRFSGRQFPNYSSELNVNALELEDSALYLCASSFIQGADHLNTFGSGTRLTVV.

DNA for the CDR3: TGTGCCAGCAGTGAAGGGTCGGTGCAGCCCCAGCATTTT. It codes for CASSEGSVQPQHF. The chain combines TRBV6-1 with TRBJ1-5, with no clear D. Looked up from germline, CDR1 is MNHNS and CDR2 is SASEGT. The CDR3 runs 13 residues. V lost 1 base, J lost 7 bases, and 8 bases lay in between.

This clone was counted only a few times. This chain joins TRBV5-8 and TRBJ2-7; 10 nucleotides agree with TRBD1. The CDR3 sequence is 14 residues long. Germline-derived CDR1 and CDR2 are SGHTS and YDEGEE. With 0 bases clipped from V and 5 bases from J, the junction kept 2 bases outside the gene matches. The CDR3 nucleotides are TGTGCCAGCAGCTTGGATGGGACAGGGGACGAGCAGTACTTC. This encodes CASSLDGTGDEQYF. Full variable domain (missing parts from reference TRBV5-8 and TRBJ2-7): EAGVTQSPTHLIKTRGQQATLRCSPISGHTSVYWYQQALGLGLQFLLWYDEGEERNRGNFPPRFSGRQFPNYSSELNVNALELEDSALYLCASSLDGTGDEQYFGPGTRLTVT.

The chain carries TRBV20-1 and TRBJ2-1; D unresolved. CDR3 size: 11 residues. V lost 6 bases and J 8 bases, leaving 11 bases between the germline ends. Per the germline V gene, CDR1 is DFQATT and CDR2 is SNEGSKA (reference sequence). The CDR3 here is CSALDSHEQFF. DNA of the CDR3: TGCAGTGCCCTCGACTCCCATGAGCAGTTCTTC.